This record looks at one TCR beta chain sequence and its context. Its antigen remains unidentified. These data are taken from a study of OX40 agonist ivuxolimab in advanced cancers. Study as a whole: Partial response was recorded in three patients: one hepatocellular carcinoma and two cutaneous melanoma cases.

Sequenced by immunoSEQ multiplex PCR; TCRdb stores in-frame clones only, minus some. The sample consists of some 66,000 clones, around 84% of them appearing once. Trimming took off 6 bases at V and 2 bases at J, with 11 bases between the two ends. The germline gives CDR1 LGHNT, CDR2 FRNRAP. The CDR3 is 14 residues long. Study findings and constraints: Antigens targeted by the expanded peripheral T cells were not determined. Certain nonresponding patients likewise had low normalized T-cell clonal expansion. Compared with CD4+, CD8+ T cells on average had more expanded clones.

This chain connects TRBV12-5 to TRBJ1-5; D call uncertain. This TCR derives from an adult with an advanced solid tumor such as melanoma, head and neck, liver or kidney cancer. The source was CD4+ or CD8+ T cells sorted from blood, collected in a trial of the OX40 agonist ivuxolimab. This CDR3 reads CASGLTGGNQPQHF. The CDR3 nucleotides read TGTGCTAGTGGCCTCACCGGGGGCAATCAGCCCCAGCATTTT.